The sequence of this T cell receptor beta chain was determined in a study of blood T cell repertoires in COVID-19. As for the study in general: Italy, Spain and the United States were the sources of the convalescent and acute COVID-19 samples. T cells, B-cell-depleted T cells, or PBMCs supplied cDNA or gDNA.

Authors' data handling: Nucleated cell counts were estimated from reference gene primer amplification. The assay was immunoSEQ multiplex PCR, and TCRdb's table has in-frame clones only and misses some. The V and J calls and clone size were taken over from that table, and D and trimming were inferred from the DNA. This table has about 14,000 clones, approximately 73% appearing once. This clone occurred a few times. The sample comprised peripheral blood. This clonotype was sampled from a boy aged 2 to 10 with active or convalescent COVID-19.

This chain's CDR3 is CASLAGERREQFF. CDR3 DNA sequence: TGTGCCAGCCTAGCGGGAGAACGGCGTGAGCAGTTCTTC. The chain is built from TRBV5-4 and TRBJ2-1; 10 bases map to TRBD2. This CDR3 spans 13 amino acids. Trimming at V came to 7 bases and at J to 9 bases, leaving 7 bases not matched to a gene. Looked up from germline, CDR1 is SGHNT and CDR2 is YYREEE (reference sequence).